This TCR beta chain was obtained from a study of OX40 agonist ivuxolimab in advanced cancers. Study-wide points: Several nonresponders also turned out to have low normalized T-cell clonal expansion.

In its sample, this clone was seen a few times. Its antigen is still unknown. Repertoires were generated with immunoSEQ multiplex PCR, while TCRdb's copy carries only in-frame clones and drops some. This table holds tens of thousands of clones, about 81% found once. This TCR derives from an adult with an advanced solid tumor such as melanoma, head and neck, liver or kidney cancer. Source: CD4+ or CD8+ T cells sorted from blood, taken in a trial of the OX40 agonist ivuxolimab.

The DNA of the CDR3 is TGTGCCAGCAGTTTATCACCCTATGGCTACACCTTC. Translation: CASSLSPYGYTF. This chain connects TRBV28 to TRBJ1-2, with D uncertain. Germline V gives CDR1 MDHEN, CDR2 SYDVKM. The V gene lost 1 base and the J gene lost 4 bases, with 4 bases spanning the gap. The CDR3 is made up of 12 amino acids.